Shown below are 32 T cell receptor beta chains from a single sample sequenced in a study of T cell repertoires in cytomegalovirus infection. The antigens these receptors bind are not known. TCRdb re-derived calls from the reads in MiXCR, one entry per CDR3 protein. Found here are around 55,000 distinct CDR3 sequences, about a fifth of them singletons; the top ten hold about 25%. The sample consisted of CD8+ T cells from cultured PBMCs, taken from culture after CMV antigen stimulation. Every receptor here comes from a human donor in good health (CMV status not recorded). Some clones in this sample may be carry-over from other donors' samples.

The gene calls are TRBV28 and TRBJ2-5; 7 bases line up with TRBD2. Looked up from germline, CDR1 is MDHEN and CDR2 is SYDVKM. V dropped 5 bases and J dropped 13; count of bases not matched to a gene: 7. This CDR3 spans 11 amino acids. This CDR3 reads CASSQAGMLYF. The CDR3 bases are TGTGCCAGCAGTCAAGCGGGGATGTTGTACTTC.

This clonotype has a handful of counts. The gene calls are TRBV2 and TRBJ1-1, with D possibly TRBD1 on 6 matching bases. Per the germline V gene, CDR1 is SNHLY and CDR2 is FYNNEI. V was cut by 7 bases and J by 5 bases, with 17 bases left in between. The length of the CDR3 is 14 residues. CDR3 residues: CASTERGARTEAFF. The CDR3 nucleotides are TGTGCCAGCACCGAACGGGGGGCGCGGACTGAAGCTTTCTTT.

This clonotype showed up just a few times. The chain recombines TRBV11-3 with TRBJ1-1, with D hard to call. The CDR3 spans 15 residues. Trimming stripped 5 bases from V and 1 base from J, with 14 bases between. The germline CDR1 and CDR2 sequences are SGHNT and YENEEA. CDR3 region: CASSTTYPGNTEAFF. For the CDR3, the DNA is TGTGCCAGCAGCACCACGTACCCAGGGAACACTGAAGCTTTCTTT.

The gene calls are TRBV10-3 and TRBJ2-5, with D perhaps TRBD2 (6 bases). This CDR3 comprises 12 residues. The germline V gene encodes CDR1 ENHRY and CDR2 SYGVKD. The V gene lost 6 bases and the J gene lost 1 base, with 6 bases spanning the gap. CDR3 protein: CAISGGQETQYF. The CDR3 DNA reads as TGTGCCATCAGCGGGGGCCAAGAGACCCAGTACTTC.

This rearrangement joins TRBV7-9 to TRBJ1-2; D is undetermined. Germline loops: CDR1 SEHNR, CDR2 FQNEAQ (reference sequence). The CDR3 sequence is 12 residues long. The V end lost 1 base, the J end lost 4 bases, and 4 bases lay between the germline ends. As DNA, the CDR3 is TGTGCCAGCAGCTTAGAACTCTATGGCTACACCTTC. Amino acid sequence: CASSLELYGYTF. Using reference TRBV7-9 and TRBJ1-2 for the parts outside the CDR3, the full variable domain is DTGVSQNPRHKITKRGQNVTFRCDPISEHNRLYWYRQTLGQGPEFLTYFQNEAQLEKSRLLSDRFSAERPKGSFSTLEIQRTEQGDSAMYLCASSLELYGYTFGSGTRLTVV.

The chain couples TRBV7-6 to TRBJ1-2; 10 bases line up with TRBD1. The CDR3 covers 14 residues. Losses at the gene ends were 5 bases for V and 2 bases for J; bases not matched to a gene: 2. The germline gives CDR1 SGHVS, CDR2 FNYEAQ. CDR3 coding DNA: TGTGCCAGCAGCCGGACAGGGGGGAACTATGGCTACACCTTC. This sequence encodes CASSRTGGNYGYTF.

The table lists this clonotype with a few counts. V is TRBV20-1 and J is TRBJ2-5; 7 nucleotides align to TRBD1. The CDR3 loop spans 12 amino acids. CDR1 DFQATT and CDR2 SNEGSKA come from the germline V gene (reference sequence). Trimming took 3 bases from V and 5 from J; bases not matched to a gene: 3. The CDR3: CSARSRGETQYF. CDR3 coding DNA: TGCAGTGCTAGGTCCAGGGGGGAGACCCAGTACTTC.

This clonotype was detected a few times. The chain uses TRBV7-2 and TRBJ2-5; D possibly matches TRBD1 or TRBD2 (5 bases each). The germline gives CDR1 SGHTA, CDR2 FQGNSA. Trimming removed 2 bases at V and 5 bases at J, with 18 bases between. The CDR3 has 16 amino acids. CDR3 DNA sequence: TGTGCCAGCAGCTTACGGGGCAGGGCCCCTTGGGAGACCCAGTACTTC. Encoded protein: CASSLRGRAPWETQYF.

V and J are TRBV7-2 and TRBJ2-7; D is undetermined. Trimming stripped 5 bases from V and 1 base from J, with 15 bases between. In germline, CDR1 is SGHTA, CDR2 FQGNSA. The CDR3 sequence is 15 residues long. The CDR3, as DNA: TGTGCCAGCAGCACATATAGCCTCTCGTCCTACGAGCAGTACTTC. This gives the protein CASSTYSLSSYEQYF.

Turning to this clonotype: The CDR3 does not close with the conserved phenylalanine or tryptophan, likely indicating a read error. The chain joins TRBV7-2 to TRBJ1-2, with D unresolved. The CDR3 consists of 11 residues. Trimming left V 10 bases short and J 5 bases short, with 11 bases between. Germline V lookup: CDR1 SGHTA, CDR2 FQGNSA. The DNA for the CDR3 is TGTGCCACCAGGACGGCATATGGCTACACCTTA. Amino acids: CATRTAYGYTL.

This clonotype came up once. J is TRBJ2-3 and V is TRBV7-6; the D gene is possibly TRBD2 (7 bases). Between the trimmed V and J ends, which lost 1 base and 3 bases, there was a span of 17 bases. This CDR3 comprises 17 residues. Germline CDR1 reads SGHVS; CDR2 reads FNYEAQ. The CDR3 DNA sequence: TGTGCCAGCAGCTTAGAGGTGGCGGGGGCACTTACAGATACGCAGTATTTT. Its translation: CASSLEVAGALTDTQYF.

This clonotype has ten or more counts. The chain employs TRBV20-1 and TRBJ1-3; D is unresolved. Germline CDR1 and CDR2: DFQATT and SNEGSKA (reference sequence). V lost 6 bases and J lost 3, with 18 bases in between. The CDR3 is made up of 15 amino acids. As DNA, the CDR3 is TGCAGTGCCCCCTGGGCGGCAAACTTTGGAAACACCATATATTTT. Residues: CSAPWAANFGNTIYF.

This clonotype has a handful of counts. For the CDR3, the DNA is TGTGCCAGCAGTTACGACAGTTCATACTCAGGGCAGTTCTTC. It translates to CASSYDSSYSGQFF. V usage is TRBV6-2 or TRBV6-3 and J usage is TRBJ2-1; a weak D match, TRBD1 (5 bases). The CDR3 covers 14 residues. Per germline, CDR1 MNHEY and CDR2 SVGEGT. Trimming removed 2 bases from V and 12 bases from J, with 17 bases in between.

This chain joins TRBV27 and TRBJ1-1; no definite D call. Germline values: CDR1 MNHEY, CDR2 SMNVEV (reference sequence). Between the trimmed V and J ends, which lost 2 bases and 7 bases, there was a span of 11 bases. The CDR3 runs 13 residues. The CDR3 is CASSLGRESEAFF. The CDR3 DNA reads TGTGCCAGCAGTTTAGGGAGAGAAAGTGAAGCTTTCTTT.

This clonotype was observed a handful of times. The rearrangement uses TRBV4-1 and TRBJ2-2; the D is unclear. The germline gives CDR1 MGHRA, CDR2 YSYEKL. The CDR3 loop spans 16 amino acids. The V end was cut by 3 bases, the J end by 11 bases, with 22 bases between. CDR3 in amino acids: CASSHSSGATRTELFF. CDR3 in DNA: TGCGCCAGCAGCCATTCTTCCGGAGCGACCCGAACCGAGCTGTTTTTT.

Only a few counts were recorded for this clonotype. The chain employs TRBV15 and TRBJ2-3, with no clear D. This CDR3 region has 13 residues. CDR1 is LNHNV and CDR2 is YYDKDF in the germline V gene (reference sequence). Trimming took off 0 bases at V and 4 bases at J, with 5 bases between the two ends. CDR3 DNA: TGTGCCACCAGCAGAGACTGGGCAGATACGCAGTATTTT. Translating it yields CATSRDWADTQYF.

This clonotype has only a few counts. This sequence joins TRBV7-8 and TRBJ2-1; D is possibly TRBD1 (5 bases). The germline V and J ends were trimmed by 4 bases and 3 bases, with 13 bases remaining between them. Germline values: CDR1 SGHVS, CDR2 FQNEAQ. CDR3 length equals 15 residues. The CDR3 is CASSSRDRNYNEQFF. DNA of the CDR3: TGTGCCAGCAGCTCTCGAGACAGAAACTACAATGAGCAGTTCTTC.

This chain links TRBV11-1 with TRBJ1-1, with D perhaps TRBD1 (5 bases). CDR1 is SGHAT and CDR2 is FQDESV in the germline V gene (reference sequence). V was clipped by 2 bases and J by 3 bases, with 16 bases between them. CDR3 length: 16 amino acids. The CDR3 region is CASSLNPGPGDTEAFF. CDR3 coding DNA: TGTGCCAGCAGCTTAAATCCAGGGCCGGGAGACACTGAAGCTTTCTTT. The entire variable domain, with the rest obtained from reference TRBV11-1 and TRBJ1-1, is as follows: EAEVAQSPRYKITEKSQAVAFWCDPISGHATLYWYRQILGQGPELLVQFQDESVVDDSQLPKDRFSAERLKGVDSTLKIQPAELGDSAMYLCASSLNPGPGDTEAFFGQGTRLTVV.

This clonotype came up once. The chain couples TRBV11-2 to TRBJ2-1; 7 bases match TRBD2. Losses at the gene ends were 4 bases for V and 3 bases for J; bases not matched to a gene: 9. CDR1 and CDR2 (germline): SGHAT, FQNNGV. The CDR3 is made up of 16 amino acids. CDR3 amino acids: CASSWGGGRIYNEQFF. Written as DNA, the CDR3 is TGTGCCAGCAGCTGGGGCGGCGGGAGAATCTACAATGAGCAGTTCTTC.

The chain recombines TRBV7-9 with TRBJ1-2; D not certain. Germline CDR1 is SEHNR and CDR2 is FQNEAQ (reference sequence). The CDR3 is 14 residues long. Trimming shortened V by 2 bases and J by 8 bases, and 15 bases separated the two germline ends. The CDR3 sequence is CASSLSGGQTGYTF. The DNA for the CDR3 is TGTGCCAGCAGCTTAAGTGGAGGGCAGACCGGCTACACCTTC.

This clonotype showed up just a few times. This chain links TRBV10-3 with TRBJ1-2; D gene uncertain. Germline loops: CDR1 ENHRY, CDR2 SYGVKD. CDR3 length: 15 residues. With 4 bases removed from V and 13 bases from J, the gap between germline ends came to 25 bases. DNA for the CDR3: TGTGCCATCAGTGGCTTCTATACCGCCCGCAGGTTGGGCACCTTC. It encodes CAISGFYTARRLGTF.

Written as DNA, the CDR3 is TGTGCCAGCAGTGAGACAGGGGGCGGCACAGATACGCAGTATTTT. Translated: CASSETGGGTDTQYF. The J gene is TRBJ2-3, the V gene TRBV6-4; TRBD1 matches at 10 bases. V shed 3 bases and J 1 base; nucleotides not matched to a gene: 1. Germline V gene lookup returns CDR1 MRHNA and CDR2 SNTAGT. The CDR3 is 15 amino acids.

As concerns this clonotype: The germline gene is not matched at one end of the junction; a read error may be the cause. The CDR3 bases are TGTGCCAGCAGCTCCCGACAGCCCTATAATGAGCAGTTCTTC. This translates into CASSSRQPYNEQFF. The genes are TRBV7-6 and TRBJ2-1, with D tentatively TRBD1 (5 bases). CDR3 length: 14 residues. Germline V gene lookup returns CDR1 SGHVS and CDR2 FNYEAQ.

In this sample, this clonotype turned up a few times. The chain uses TRBV12-3 or TRBV12-4 and TRBJ1-3; tentatively, D is TRBD1 (5 bases). This CDR3 comprises 14 residues. Trimming cost V 8 bases and J 3 bases, with 14 bases left between them. CDR3: CASDGQGYGNTIYF. CDR3 DNA: TGTGCCAGCGACGGGCAGGGTTATGGAAACACCATATATTTT.

This clonotype was counted a few times. V usage is TRBV7-8 and J usage is TRBJ2-5; 8 bases agree with TRBD2. The V gene end was trimmed by 5 bases and the J gene end by 4 bases; junction bases not matched to a gene: 9. Germline V lookup: CDR1 SGHVS, CDR2 FQNEAQ. The CDR3 runs 15 residues. The DNA of the CDR3 is TGTGCCAGCAGCACGGGGGGGCTATTGGGAGAGACCCAGTACTTC. Encoded protein: CASSTGGLLGETQYF.

V and J are TRBV7-9 and TRBJ2-1; TRBD1 matches 7 bases. With 4 bases clipped from V and 3 bases from J, the junction kept 6 bases outside the gene matches. The CDR3 runs 15 residues. The germline gives CDR1 SEHNR, CDR2 FQNEAQ (reference sequence). The CDR3: CASSSDRVLYNEQFF. CDR3 DNA: TGTGCCAGCAGCTCCGACAGGGTTCTCTACAATGAGCAGTTCTTC. The variable domain in full, with the rest retrieved from reference TRBV7-9 and TRBJ2-1, is DTGVSQNPRHKITKRGQNVTFRCDPISEHNRLYWYRQTLGQGPEFLTYFQNEAQLEKSRLLSDRFSAERPKGSFSTLEIQRTEQGDSAMYLCASSSDRVLYNEQFFGPGTRLTVL.

The rearrangement joins TRBV12-3 or TRBV12-4 to TRBJ2-3; no definite D call. The length of the CDR3 is 13 residues. V was shortened by 2 bases and J by 0 bases, with 3 bases between the two germline ends. This CDR3 reads CASSLMSTDTQYF. The CDR3 bases are TGTGCCAGCAGTTTAATGAGCACAGATACGCAGTATTTT.

This clonotype was counted a few times. This chain connects TRBV12-3 or TRBV12-4 to TRBJ2-4; possibly TRBD1 for D (5 bases). The CDR3 has 14 residues. Trimming cost V 5 bases and J 1 base, with 9 bases left between them. The chain's CDR3 is CASSQKGAKNIQYF. The CDR3 nucleotides read TGTGCCAGCAGTCAGAAGGGGGCCAAAAACATTCAGTACTTC.

The J gene is TRBJ1-1, the V gene TRBV7-6, with D uncertain. The germline V gene has CDR1 SGHVS and CDR2 FNYEAQ. The CDR3 loop spans 14 amino acids. V lost 4 bases to trimming and J lost 1 base, with 10 bases between them. The CDR3 protein is CASSSATENTEAFF. In DNA, the CDR3 is TGTGCCAGCAGCTCCGCCACAGAGAACACTGAAGCTTTCTTT.

This clonotype was detected ten times or more. The DNA of the CDR3 is TGTGCCAGCAGCGACCGGGACAGGGACAACGAGCAGTACTTC. Translated: CASSDRDRDNEQYF. The V call is TRBV7-8, the J call TRBJ2-7, with 9 nucleotides matching TRBD1. Germline V gives CDR1 SGHVS, CDR2 FQNEAQ. J lost 5 bases, V lost 5 bases, and 7 bases had no gene match. This CDR3 region has 14 residues.

This chain connects TRBV20-1 to TRBJ2-6, with a possible D match to TRBD2 (6 bases). CDR3 length: 21 amino acids. Germline CDR1 DFQATT, CDR2 SNEGSKA (reference sequence). V was trimmed by 0 bases and J by 0 bases, leaving 24 bases between them. CDR3 sequence: CSARDLQREWSKDSGANVLTF. The CDR3 bases are TGCAGTGCTAGAGATCTGCAACGGGAGTGGTCGAAAGACTCTGGGGCCAACGTCCTGACTTTC.

A few counts support this clonotype. The chain carries TRBV12-3 or TRBV12-4 and TRBJ2-7; TRBD1 is a possible D gene (6 bases). V lost 2 bases and J lost 0, with 20 bases in between. The CDR3 runs 18 residues. This chain's CDR3 is CASSLSRGIPLSSYEQYF. The CDR3 region has the DNA TGTGCCAGCAGTTTATCCAGGGGAATACCCCTAAGCTCCTACGAGCAGTACTTC.